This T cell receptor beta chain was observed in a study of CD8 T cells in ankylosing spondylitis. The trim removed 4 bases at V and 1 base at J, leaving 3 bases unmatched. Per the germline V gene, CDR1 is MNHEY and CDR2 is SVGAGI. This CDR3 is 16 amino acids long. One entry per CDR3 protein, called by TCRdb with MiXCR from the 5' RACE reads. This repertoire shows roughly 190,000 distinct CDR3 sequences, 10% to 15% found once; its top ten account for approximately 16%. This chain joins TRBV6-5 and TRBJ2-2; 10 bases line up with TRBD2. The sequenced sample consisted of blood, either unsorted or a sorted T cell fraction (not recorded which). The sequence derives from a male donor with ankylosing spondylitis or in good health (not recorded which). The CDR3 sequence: CASSSLAGGNTGELFF. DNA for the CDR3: TGTGCCAGCAGTTCCTTAGCGGGAGGGAACACCGGGGAGCTGTTTTTT.